This passage covers 24 T cell receptor beta chains from one sample sequenced in a study of blood T cell repertoires in COVID-19. This table comes from immunoSEQ multiplex PCR, and its TCRdb copy is limited to in-frame clones, with some not included. The sample has around 340,000 clones, approximately 86% seen once. The specimen was peripheral blood. The receptors stem from a woman aged 60-75 years with COVID-19, enrolled during active disease.

This clone was seen more than once but under ten times. In nucleotides, the CDR3 is TGTGCCAGCAGCGGTTGGGACAGGGAAGAGACCCAGTACTTC. It yields the protein CASSGWDREETQYF. The chain uses TRBV11-3 and TRBJ2-5, with 9 bases aligning to TRBD1. CDR3 size: 14 residues. The V gene end was trimmed by 5 bases and the J gene end by 3 bases; junction bases not matched to a gene: 4. CDR1 and CDR2 (germline): SGHNT, YENEEA.

This chain uses TRBV3-1 (or the pseudogene TRBV3-2) with TRBJ2-3; TRBD2 agrees at 16 bases. Germline-derived CDR1 and CDR2 are LGHDT and YNNKEL (reference sequence). V gave up 8 bases and J gave up 8 bases; unmatched junction bases: 10. The CDR3 runs 16 residues. CDR3 in amino acids: CASDYSGTSGGATQYF. CDR3 sequence (DNA): TGTGCCAGCGACTATTCCGGGACTAGCGGGGGGGCTACGCAGTATTTT.

CDR3 in amino acids: CASSQRRDGWREETQYF. CDR3 nucleotides: TGTGCCAGCAGCCAAAGGAGGGACGGTTGGCGGGAAGAGACCCAGTACTTC. This chain uses TRBV14 with TRBJ2-5; possible D gene TRBD2, 6 bases. The germline gives CDR1 SGHDN, CDR2 FVKESK. The CDR3 spans 17 residues. The V end was cut by 2 bases, the J end by 3 bases, with 19 bases between.

This clone was observed a few times. CDR3 sequence reads: CASSFDRQPSYEQYF. The DNA for the CDR3 is TGTGCCAGCAGTTTCGACAGGCAGCCTTCCTACGAGCAGTACTTC. The chain uses TRBV7-2 and TRBJ2-7, with D perhaps matching TRBD1 (6 bases). The V end lost 6 bases, the J end lost 1 base, and 16 bases lay between the germline ends. This CDR3 is 15 amino acids long. From germline, CDR1 is SGHTA and CDR2 FQGNSA.

The chain recombines TRBV28 with TRBJ1-1, with 8 bases that match TRBD1. Germline values: CDR1 MDHEN, CDR2 SYDVKM. The CDR3 has 14 amino acids. J was trimmed by 1 base and V by 6 bases; bases with no gene match: 4. The CDR3 DNA follows: TGTGCCAGCAGGGAGACAGGGGCGAACACTGAAGCTTTCTTT. Its protein is CASRETGANTEAFF.

The chain is built from TRBV29-1 and TRBJ2-3; TRBD1 matches at 7 bases. The CDR3 runs to 15 residues. Unmatched junction bases numbered 13, after V lost 3 bases and J lost 7 bases. Germline V gene data show CDR1 as SQVTM and CDR2 as ANQGSEA. CDR3 region: CSVEGETGIVNTQYF. CDR3 coding DNA: TGCAGCGTTGAGGGAGAGACAGGGATCGTAAATACGCAGTATTTT.

With respect to this clone: The sample contains more than one DNA sequence encoding this CDR3. This chain joins TRBV6-2 or TRBV6-3 and TRBJ2-5; D call uncertain. CDR1 MNHEY and CDR2 SVGEGT come from the germline V gene. The V end was cut by 5 bases, the J end by 1 base, with 2 bases between. CDR3 length equals 11 residues. The CDR3 DNA sequence: TGTGCCAGCAGTCTCCAAGAGACCCAGTACTTC. Protein: CASSLQETQYF.

V gene TRBV11-3 combines with J gene TRBJ1-1; D remains ambiguous. The CDR3 length is 15 residues. Germline CDR1 is SGHNT and CDR2 is YENEEA. The V gene lost 4 bases and the J gene lost 3 bases, with 15 bases spanning the gap. The DNA of the CDR3 is TGTGCCAGCAGCTCCCCCAGGCTACCCGACACTGAAGCTTTCTTT. Amino acid sequence: CASSSPRLPDTEAFF. The full variable domain, its missing parts supplied by reference TRBV11-3 and TRBJ1-1, is EAGVVQSPRYKIIEKKQPVAFWCNPISGHNTLYWYLQNLGQGPELLIRYENEEAVDDSQLPKDRFSAERLKGVDSTLKIQPAELGDSAVYLCASSSPRLPDTEAFFGQGTRLTVV.

This rearrangement joins TRBV3-1 (or the pseudogene TRBV3-2) to TRBJ1-2; a weak D match, TRBD1 (6 bases). The V end was cut by 3 bases, the J end by 5 bases, with 13 bases between. CDR1 is LGHDT and CDR2 is YNNKEL in the germline V gene (reference sequence). This CDR3 contains 14 residues. DNA for the CDR3: TGTGCCAGCAGCCACTGCGGACAGTCATATGGCTACACCTTC. The encoded protein is CASSHCGQSYGYTF.

The genes are TRBV2 and TRBJ1-5; TRBD1 agrees at 7 bases. Germline V gene lookup returns CDR1 SNHLY and CDR2 FYNNEI. The ends lost 4 bases at V and 9 bases at J; junction bases unmatched: 9. CDR3 length equals 14 residues. CDR3 DNA: TGTGCCAGCAGTGGAACAGGGGAGGAGTGGCCCCAGCATTTT. It is translated as CASSGTGEEWPQHF.

This rearrangement joins TRBV5-1 to TRBJ1-4; D might be TRBD1 (5 bases). CDR1 is SGHRS, CDR2 YFSETQ, per germline. CDR3 length equals 15 residues. V was trimmed by 4 bases and J by 4 bases, leaving 14 bases between them. CDR3 sequence reads: CASSGRAGRNEKLFF. CDR3 sequence (DNA): TGCGCCAGCAGCGGGAGGGCGGGACGTAATGAAAAACTGTTTTTT.

V and J are TRBV27 and TRBJ1-2, with D unclear. Trimming removed 0 bases at V and 6 bases at J, with 14 bases between. The CDR3 is made up of 15 amino acids. Germline CDR1 is MNHEY and CDR2 is SMNVEV (reference sequence). CDR3 region: CASSLSLGGKDGYTF. CDR3 DNA sequence: TGTGCCAGCAGTTTATCCCTGGGAGGAAAGGATGGCTACACCTTC.

This clone came up a few times. This sequence joins TRBV2 and TRBJ2-5; TRBD1 agrees at 7 bases. V was pared by 8 bases and J by 0 bases, with 12 bases of the junction left unmatched. The CDR3 totals 16 residues. The germline V gene encodes CDR1 SNHLY and CDR2 FYNNEI. DNA for the CDR3: TGTGCCAGCTCTCGGCTGAGGGACAGCTACCAAGAGACCCAGTACTTC. Residues: CASSRLRDSYQETQYF.

This clone was counted a few times. This chain links TRBV6-6 with TRBJ1-4; perhaps TRBD1 as D (6 bases). The CDR3 covers 14 residues. Germline lookup yields CDR1 MNHNY and CDR2 SVGAGI (reference sequence). V was cut by 6 bases and J by 0 bases, with 8 bases left in between. The CDR3 nucleotides are TGTGCCAGCAGGGGGGACACAACTAATGAAAAACTGTTTTTT. Its protein product is CASRGDTTNEKLFF.

The J gene is TRBJ2-7, the V gene TRBV3-1 (or the pseudogene TRBV3-2), with a tentative D call TRBD2 (6 bases). Trimming cost V 3 bases and J 4 bases, with 13 bases left between them. The germline gives CDR1 LGHDT, CDR2 YNNKEL (reference sequence). The CDR3 has 14 amino acids. CDR3 nucleotide sequence: TGTGCCAGCAGCCAGCCAGGGACTGATTACGAGCAGTACTTC. It codes for CASSQPGTDYEQYF.

This chain joins TRBV12-1 and TRBJ1-2; TRBD1, as called in the table, went unchecked against the DNA. TRBV12-1 is given as a pseudogene. The CDR3 is 14 amino acids. The CDR3, as DNA: TGTGCCAGCCCCCGACAGGGCCCCCCGGGAGGCTACACCTTC. Its translation is CASPRQGPPGGYTF.

V is TRBV6-5 and J is TRBJ1-6; D is ambiguous. CDR3 length equals 15 residues. V lost 3 bases and J 3 bases, leaving 9 bases between the germline ends. In germline, CDR1 is MNHEY, CDR2 SVGAGI. In DNA form, the CDR3 reads TGTGCCAGCAGTTATGGGAGGTTCTATAATTCACCCCTCCACTTT. This codes for CASSYGRFYNSPLHF.

With respect to this clone: Other DNA sequences from this sample encode an identical CDR3 as well. V and J are TRBV7-9 and TRBJ1-2, with no clear D. CDR1 is SEHNR, CDR2 FQNEAQ, per germline (reference sequence). V lost 2 bases, J lost 2 bases, and 6 bases lay in between. This CDR3 has 13 residues. This CDR3 is CASSLTENYGYTF. The CDR3 nucleotides are TGTGCCAGCAGCTTAACAGAGAACTATGGCTACACCTTC.

The rearrangement joins TRBV6-2 or TRBV6-3 to TRBJ1-2; D not certain. This CDR3 contains 13 residues. CDR1 and CDR2 (germline): MNHEY, SVGEGT. The germline V and J ends were trimmed by 3 bases and 7 bases, with 12 bases remaining between them. CDR3 loop: CASSYVRVGGYTF. Here the CDR3 DNA reads TGTGCCAGCAGTTATGTCCGGGTTGGTGGCTACACCTTC.

The chain combines TRBV6-5 with TRBJ2-7, with 8 bases matching TRBD2. The CDR3 totals 15 residues. V trimming: 6 bases; J trimming: 3 bases; junction bases outside the gene matches: 10. The germline V gene encodes CDR1 MNHEY and CDR2 SVGAGI. As DNA, the CDR3 is TGTGCCAGCAGCCCAACTAGCGGACAGCTCTACGAGCAGTACTTC. Its protein product is CASSPTSGQLYEQYF.

The chain recombines TRBV7-9 with TRBJ1-5; 10 nucleotides align to TRBD1. CDR1 and CDR2 (germline): SEHNR, FQNEAQ (reference sequence). Trimming cost V 6 bases and J 2 bases; bases outside gene matches: 4. This CDR3 region has 15 residues. The CDR3 nucleotides read TGTGCCAGCAGTTCGACAGGGGGCGGCAATCAGCCCCAGCATTTT. Its translation: CASSSTGGGNQPQHF.

This clone turned up a few times. This chain links TRBV12-3 or TRBV12-4 with TRBJ1-2; a possible D gene is TRBD1 (5 bases). The ends were cut back, 5 bases at V and 8 bases at J, with 12 bases in the middle. The CDR3 runs 12 residues. CDR3 loop: CASSQGGYGYTF. The CDR3 region has the DNA TGTGCCAGCAGTCAGGGAGGATACGGCTACACCTTC.

The chain joins TRBV6-5 to TRBJ2-2; 7 nucleotides match TRBD2. J gave up 0 bases and V 8 bases, and 3 bases lay outside the gene matches. The V gene's germline CDR1 is MNHEY and CDR2 SVGAGI. The CDR3 sequence is 14 residues long. CDR3 in DNA: TGTGCCAGCTACGGACTAGCGAACACCGGGGAGCTGTTTTTT. Translating it yields CASYGLANTGELFF.

The chain employs TRBV7-9 and TRBJ2-6; D gene unclear. Trimming pared 10 bases from V and 0 bases from J, leaving 22 bases between. The CDR3 covers 18 residues. Germline V gene data show CDR1 as SEHNR and CDR2 as FQNEAQ (reference sequence). Written as DNA, the CDR3 is TGTGCCACTCTACTCCTAGACCTAGGCGGCTCTGGGGCCAACGTCCTGACTTTC. Protein: CATLLLDLGGSGANVLTF.